This T cell receptor beta chain was identified during a study of blood T cells in healthy people across ages. Whole-study context: T cells yielded about one barcoded beta molecule per two cells through template switching.

This clonotype was found once. Its antigen is not known. Together with a sample-barcoded 5' primer, a J-beta primer mix was included in a second PCR lasting roughly 6 to 12 cycles. TCRdb independently ran MiXCR on the 5' RACE reads; one entry per CDR3 protein. This table has some 1.7 million distinct CDR3 sequences, roughly 27% appearing once. Whole-study findings and limits: The study found more naive CD4+ cells and higher diversity in long-lived than aged donors. It was not known whether donors were CMV positive (a possible confounder of expanded clonotype changes).

The germline gives CDR1 SGHTA, CDR2 FQGNSA. The CDR3 covers 16 residues. The ends were cut back, 1 base at V and 1 base at J, with 13 bases in the middle. The sample providers were healthy Caucasian people from Russia, aged roughly 6 to 90. The chain recombines TRBV7-2 with TRBJ2-5; D might be TRBD1 or TRBD2, each matching 5 bases. Sequencing was performed on blood. The sequence derives from a woman aged 25 to 39 in good health. In DNA, the CDR3 is TGTGCCAGCAGCTTAGGGTGGGGGACCGTCCAAGAGACCCAGTACTTC. This translates into CASSLGWGTVQETQYF.